This TCR beta chain was identified during a study of blood T cell repertoires in COVID-19. Germline V gene sequence: CDR1 MNHNS, CDR2 SASEGT. V was clipped by 2 bases and J by 4 bases, with 5 bases between them. CDR3 size: 12 residues. Method: immunoSEQ multiplex PCR; TCRdb's copy keeps in-frame clones and lacks some. The data show 300,000 to 450,000 clones, around 87% seen once. Participants, about 18 to 90 years old, spanned approximately 26 US areas. Source material: PBMCs or T cells enriched from blood (not recorded which). V and J are TRBV6-1 and TRBJ1-2; D not resolved. The sequence came from a man aged 35-49 years in a cohort exposed to, infected with or recovered from COVID-19 (not recorded which). The CDR3 nucleotides are TGTGCCAGCAGTGAAACCAGCTATGGCTACACCTTC. This encodes CASSETSYGYTF.